These 15 T cell receptor beta chains share one sample of origin, sequenced in a study of blood T cell repertoires in COVID-19 (dated by TCRdb to the early 2020s). The library was built by means of the immunoSEQ multiplex PCR assay. Sourced from immuneACCESS, this table was stored by TCRdb with only in-frame sequences that have V and J called. A share of the clones is absent; for the studies checked, an unresolved V gene accounts for under half, and the remainder has no known explanation. The sample table shows about 370,000 clones, and roughly 89% are seen once. About 7% of the sample is in the top ten clones. The sequencing input was peripheral blood. The receptors were gathered from a man between 18 and 35 years old with active or convalescent COVID-19.

The chain couples TRBV5-1 to TRBJ1-1, with 10 bases matching TRBD1. J lost 4 bases, V lost 3 bases, and 6 bases had no gene match. The CDR3 is made up of 15 amino acids. Germline CDR1 reads SGHRS; CDR2 reads YFSETQ. The CDR3 loop reads CASSWGTGAVTEAFF. CDR3 nucleotides: TGCGCCAGCAGCTGGGGGACAGGGGCGGTCACTGAAGCTTTCTTT.

Points on this clone: The same CDR3 also results from other DNA sequences found in this sample. J is TRBJ1-1 and V is TRBV6-5, with TRBD1 identical over 8 bases. This CDR3 comprises 15 residues. Germline loops: CDR1 MNHEY, CDR2 SVGAGI. The J segment lost 3 bases and the V segment lost 0 bases, leaving 3 bases of the junction unmatched. CDR3 in amino acids: CASSYSRQGYTEAFF. CDR3 bases: TGTGCCAGCAGTTACTCGCGACAGGGGTACACTGAAGCTTTCTTT.

The V and J genes are TRBV28 and TRBJ1-1, with a tentative D call TRBD1 (5 bases). This CDR3 is 15 amino acids long. Germline CDR1 reads MDHEN; CDR2 reads SYDVKM. Trimming removed 2 bases from V and 0 bases from J, with 10 bases in between. In DNA form, the CDR3 reads TGTGCCAGCAGTTTACCACCAGGGCTGAACACTGAAGCTTTCTTT. Encoded protein: CASSLPPGLNTEAFF. The full variable domain, in which reference TRBV28 and TRBJ1-1 provide the parts outside the CDR3, is DVKVTQSSRYLVKRTGEKVFLECVQDMDHENMFWYRQDPGLGLRLIYFSYDVKMKEKGDIPEGYSVSREKKERFSLILESASTNQTSMYLCASSLPPGLNTEAFFGQGTRLTVV.

This chain connects TRBV10-1 to TRBJ2-7, with 7 bases identical to TRBD1. The CDR3 runs to 13 residues. V was clipped by 11 bases and J by 3 bases; unmatched bases: 10. Germline CDR1 WNHNN, CDR2 SYGVQD (reference sequence). CDR3 region: CARTAGGIYEQYF. CDR3 DNA: TGCGCCCGAACCGCAGGGGGAATCTACGAGCAGTACTTC.

The chain couples TRBV15 to TRBJ2-1; 7 nucleotides match TRBD1. CDR3 length: 13 amino acids. Germline CDR1 reads LNHNV; CDR2 reads YYDKDF (reference sequence). With V trimmed by 3 bases and J by 8 bases, 4 bases remained unmatched. The CDR3 sequence: CATSSFTGDEQFF. DNA for the CDR3: TGTGCCACCAGCAGCTTTACAGGGGATGAGCAGTTCTTC.

This clone has only one observation. The chain carries TRBV15 and TRBJ1-4; D is perhaps TRBD1 (6 bases). The ends were cut back, 5 bases at V and 11 bases at J, with 21 bases in the middle. The CDR3 consists of 15 residues. Germline V gene sequence: CDR1 LNHNV, CDR2 YYDKDF (reference sequence). In DNA, the CDR3 is TGTGCCACCAGCGGACAAGACAGGATCCAGCGGAAACTGTTTTTT. Protein product: CATSGQDRIQRKLFF.

This sequence joins TRBV7-9 and TRBJ1-4; D is perhaps TRBD1 (5 bases). The CDR3 is made up of 15 amino acids. The V end was cut by 2 bases, the J end by 4 bases, with 11 bases between. Germline V CDR1 and CDR2: SEHNR, FQNEAQ (reference sequence). The CDR3 sequence is CASSLNRQNNEKLFF. For the CDR3, the DNA is TGTGCCAGCAGCTTAAATCGACAGAATAATGAAAAACTGTTTTTT.

In this sample, this clone turned up once. At the DNA level, this CDR3 is encoded by other sequences in the same sample as well. The gene calls are TRBV28 and TRBJ1-2, with D tentatively TRBD1 (6 bases). Deletions cut 3 bases from V and 5 bases from J, with 10 bases between. Germline loops: CDR1 MDHEN, CDR2 SYDVKM. CDR3 size: 13 residues. CDR3 amino acids: CASSLSRGYGYTF. The DNA for the CDR3 is TGTGCCAGCAGTTTGAGCAGGGGATATGGCTACACCTTC.

This chain links TRBV28 with TRBJ2-3; 8 bases are shared with TRBD1. This CDR3 comprises 16 residues. J lost 4 bases, V lost 5 bases, and 11 bases had no gene match. Germline V CDR1 and CDR2: MDHEN, SYDVKM. The CDR3 DNA reads as TGTGCCAGCAGTGGCACACGCGGACAGGGCCCAGATACGCAGTATTTT. As protein: CASSGTRGQGPDTQYF. Together with reference TRBV28 and TRBJ2-3, the CDR3 gives the full variable domain: DVKVTQSSRYLVKRTGEKVFLECVQDMDHENMFWYRQDPGLGLRLIYFSYDVKMKEKGDIPEGYSVSREKKERFSLILESASTNQTSMYLCASSGTRGQGPDTQYFGPGTRLTVL.

CDR3 amino acids: CSVQAGVDEQFF. The CDR3 DNA is TGCAGCGTCCAGGCGGGTGTCGATGAGCAGTTCTTC. This chain joins TRBV29-1 and TRBJ2-1; D is possibly TRBD2 (5 bases). The CDR3 has 12 residues. In germline, CDR1 is SQVTM, CDR2 ANQGSEA. Between the trimmed V and J ends, which lost 6 bases and 8 bases, there was a span of 14 bases.

Only one count was recorded for this clone. The CDR3 DNA reads as TGTGCCAGCAGCTGGGACAGGGGGCGCCCCAACTATGGCTACACCTTC. This sequence encodes CASSWDRGRPNYGYTF. This chain uses TRBV7-8 with TRBJ1-2; 12 bases are shared with TRBD1. The CDR3 is 16 amino acids. The V gene end was trimmed by 4 bases and the J gene end by 2 bases; junction bases not matched to a gene: 5. Per germline, CDR1 SGHVS and CDR2 FQNEAQ.

With respect to this clone: Other DNA sequences from this sample encode an identical CDR3 as well. This chain uses TRBV7-9 with TRBJ1-4; 8 bases agree with TRBD1. The junction had 4 bases not matched to a gene; V was cut back by 2 bases and J by 8 bases. This CDR3 is built from 14 residues. Germline CDR1 SEHNR, CDR2 FQNEAQ (reference sequence). The CDR3 coding sequence is TGTGCCAGCAGCTTACAGGGGGCAGGGGAAAAACTGTTTTTT. Translation: CASSLQGAGEKLFF.

The chain has TRBV24-1 and TRBJ2-3; D possibly corresponds to TRBD2 (6 bases). V was trimmed by 3 bases and J by 2 bases, leaving 14 bases between them. This CDR3 is 16 amino acids long. Germline V CDR1 and CDR2: KGHDR, SFDVKD. The chain's CDR3 is CATSDGDGGFTDTQYF. DNA for the CDR3: TGTGCCACCAGTGATGGGGATGGGGGGTTCACAGATACGCAGTATTTT.

V gene TRBV7-6 combines with J gene TRBJ2-7, with D unclear. Trimming pared 5 bases from V and 2 bases from J, leaving 10 bases between. The CDR3 has 13 amino acids. Germline V gene sequence: CDR1 SGHVS, CDR2 FNYEAQ. The CDR3 is CASSSESTYEQYF. CDR3 nucleotides: TGTGCCAGCAGCAGTGAATCTACCTACGAGCAGTACTTC.

About this clone: Other DNA sequences in the sample encode the same CDR3. The V and J genes are TRBV28 and TRBJ1-3; a possible D gene is TRBD1 (5 bases). V lost 5 bases and J 4 bases, leaving 12 bases between the germline ends. CDR3 size: 14 residues. CDR1 is MDHEN and CDR2 is SYDVKM in the germline V gene. The CDR3 is CASSQGGSGNTIYF. In DNA, the CDR3 is TGTGCCAGCAGTCAGGGCGGTTCCGGAAACACCATATATTTT.